These 29 T cell receptor beta chains came from one sample sequenced in a study of blood T cell repertoires in COVID-19. Repertoires were generated with immunoSEQ multiplex PCR, while TCRdb's copy carries only in-frame clones and drops some. Of 300,000 or so clones listed, over 80% are singletons. The sequenced material came from peripheral blood. These TCRs come from a woman aged 40 to 49 who had recovered from COVID-19.

This chain connects TRBV29-1 to TRBJ2-7; a weak D match, TRBD2 (6 bases). The CDR3 has 11 residues. Trimming removed 7 bases at V and 5 bases at J, with 12 bases between. Germline V gives CDR1 SQVTM, CDR2 ANQGSEA. CDR3 in amino acids: CSAPWGDEQYF. The CDR3 nucleotides are TGCAGCGCCCCGTGGGGGGACGAGCAGTACTTC.

The rearrangement links TRBV6-6 to TRBJ1-6; 7 bases agree with TRBD1. Trimming cost V 2 bases and J 9 bases; bases outside gene matches: 10. In germline, CDR1 is MNHNY, CDR2 SVGAGI (reference sequence). This CDR3 has 16 amino acids. The DNA for the CDR3 is TGTGCCAGCAGTTACGGGCAGGGGGTAGGGAGTTCACCCCTCCACTTT. Its protein is CASSYGQGVGSSPLHF.

V is TRBV9 and J is TRBJ1-6; 9 positions match TRBD1. Trimming cost V 0 bases and J 10 bases; bases outside gene matches: 8. CDR3 length: 16 residues. Looked up from germline, CDR1 is SGDLS and CDR2 is YYNGEE. CDR3 in DNA: TGTGCCAGCAGCGTAGGGTTACAGGGGGCAAACTCACCCCTCCACTTT. It translates to CASSVGLQGANSPLHF.

The rearrangement uses TRBV30 and TRBJ2-3; D is perhaps TRBD2 (5 bases). The CDR3 covers 16 residues. Looked up from germline, CDR1 is GTSNPN and CDR2 is SVGIG (reference sequence). The V and J ends lost 4 bases and 0 bases respectively, with 17 bases between them. The CDR3: CAWTPGRLSSTDTQYF. CDR3 nucleotides: TGTGCCTGGACCCCTGGGAGACTCTCTAGCACAGATACGCAGTATTTT.

The chain is built from TRBV18 and TRBJ2-3; no reliable D call. V was trimmed by 3 bases and J by 2 bases, leaving 9 bases between them. The CDR3 covers 14 residues. Germline-derived CDR1 and CDR2 are KGHSH and LQKENI. DNA of the CDR3: TGTGCCAGCTCACCGGCTGTAAACACAGATACGCAGTATTTT. Translated, it gives CASSPAVNTDTQYF.

V gene TRBV5-8 combines with J gene TRBJ1-6; 10 bases are shared with TRBD1. Germline V gene lookup returns CDR1 SGHTS and CDR2 YDEGEE. The trim removed 0 bases at V and 8 bases at J, leaving 2 bases unmatched. The CDR3 has 15 residues. The CDR3 DNA reads as TGTGCCAGCAGCTTGGTGGGACAGGGGTATTCACCCCTCCACTTT. Translating gives CASSLVGQGYSPLHF.

A remark on this clone: This sample includes further DNA sequences coding for the same CDR3. The chain recombines TRBV5-1 with TRBJ1-2; no clear D. Germline assignment: CDR1 SGHRS and CDR2 YFSETQ. The germline V and J ends were trimmed by 0 bases and 1 base, with 4 bases remaining between them. The CDR3 length is 13 residues. DNA for the CDR3: TGCGCCAGCAGCTTGGTTCTTAACTATGGCTACACCTTC. Translation gives CASSLVLNYGYTF. The entire variable domain, with the rest obtained from reference TRBV5-1 and TRBJ1-2, is as follows: KAGVTQTPRYLIKTRGQQVTLSCSPISGHRSVSWYQQTPGQGLQFLFEYFSETQRNKGNFPGRFSGRQFSNSRSEMNVSTLELGDSALYLCASSLVLNYGYTFGSGTRLTVV.

This clone came up a few times. The chain is built from TRBV7-2 and TRBJ2-3, with D tentatively TRBD2 (6 bases). Germline V lookup: CDR1 SGHTA, CDR2 FQGNSA. V gave up 0 bases and J gave up 4 bases, with 8 bases separating them. CDR3 length equals 14 residues. The CDR3 loop reads CASSLAGGADTQYF. CDR3 DNA: TGTGCCAGCAGCTTAGCGGGAGGTGCAGATACGCAGTATTTT.

The chain is built from TRBV5-1 and TRBJ2-7; D may be TRBD1 (7 bases). V was trimmed by 0 bases and J by 5 bases, leaving 15 bases between them. Germline CDR1 is SGHRS and CDR2 is YFSETQ. The CDR3 covers 15 residues. The CDR3 DNA sequence: TGCGCCAGCAGCTTGGAACGTGGAGGGGGCGACGAGCAGTACTTC. Translating gives CASSLERGGGDEQYF.

J is TRBJ2-7 and V is TRBV13; tentative D call: TRBD2 (6 bases). Trimming took off 3 bases at V and 2 bases at J, with 20 bases between the two ends. This CDR3 is built from 17 residues. Germline V gene data show CDR1 as PRHDT and CDR2 as FYEKMQ (reference sequence). The CDR3 here is CASSLGLSVLSPYEQYF. CDR3 nucleotide sequence: TGTGCCAGCAGCTTGGGACTGAGTGTCCTATCTCCCTACGAGCAGTACTTC.

V gene TRBV5-6 combines with J gene TRBJ1-4; 7 bases are shared with TRBD1. V lost 1 base and J lost 4; bases outside the gene matches: 4. Germline CDR1 SGHDT, CDR2 YYEEEE. The CDR3 runs 15 residues. The CDR3 reads CASSLFGQDNEKLFF. DNA of the CDR3: TGTGCCAGCAGCTTGTTTGGACAGGATAATGAAAAACTGTTTTTT.

This chain connects TRBV29-1 to TRBJ2-3, with D possibly being TRBD1 (6 bases). The CDR3 covers 14 residues. V lost 6 bases to trimming and J lost 1 base, with 14 bases between them. Looked up from germline, CDR1 is SQVTM and CDR2 is ANQGSEA. DNA of the CDR3: TGCAGCGTCCGCAGGGGATTGGGCACAGATACGCAGTATTTT. Protein product: CSVRRGLGTDTQYF.

This rearrangement joins TRBV19 to TRBJ2-3; tentatively, D is TRBD1 (5 bases). The germline V gene encodes CDR1 LNHDA and CDR2 SQIVND (reference sequence). The CDR3 is made up of 12 amino acids. Trimming removed 3 bases at V and 4 bases at J, with 5 bases between. This CDR3 reads CASSIRADTQYF. CDR3 nucleotide sequence: TGTGCCAGTAGTATCAGGGCAGATACGCAGTATTTT.

The gene calls are TRBV4-1 and TRBJ1-4; 7 bases are shared with TRBD1. With 0 bases clipped from V and 8 bases from J, the junction kept 24 bases outside the gene matches. Germline CDR1 is MGHRA and CDR2 is YSYEKL. The CDR3 covers 21 residues. The CDR3 region is CASSQDSYGSAQGSLIEKLFF. The CDR3 DNA follows: TGCGCCAGCAGCCAAGATTCATATGGTTCCGCACAGGGGTCGTTGATAGAAAAACTGTTTTTT.

The chain couples TRBV9 to TRBJ2-7, with 8 nucleotides matching TRBD1. Germline V gene sequence: CDR1 SGDLS, CDR2 YYNGEE. This CDR3 is built from 14 residues. With V trimmed by 4 bases and J by 2 bases, 5 bases remained unmatched. CDR3 region: CASSSSDRAYEQYF. The CDR3 DNA sequence: TGTGCCAGCAGCTCCTCGGACAGGGCCTACGAGCAGTACTTC.

The CDR3 coding sequence is TGTGCCAGCAGCGCCTTAGCGGGGGGGCAAGATACGCAGTATTTT. Its translation is CASSALAGGQDTQYF. The chain employs TRBV9 and TRBJ2-3; 11 bases agree with TRBD2. CDR3 length equals 15 residues. CDR1 and CDR2 from the germline V gene are SGDLS and YYNGEE. V lost 3 bases to trimming and J lost 5 bases; unmatched junction nucleotides: 5.

This chain joins TRBV18 and TRBJ2-2; TRBD2 might be the D (6 bases). Germline lookup yields CDR1 KGHSH and CDR2 LQKENI. The CDR3 has 17 residues. V lost 2 bases to trimming and J lost 1 base, with 14 bases between them. The CDR3 here is CASSPNPGLQNTGELFF. The DNA of the CDR3 is TGTGCCAGCTCACCAAATCCCGGACTACAGAACACCGGGGAGCTGTTTTTT.

This clone was observed once. The chain recombines TRBV5-1 with TRBJ2-3; 12 bases fit TRBD2. V was pared by 3 bases and J by 4 bases, with 18 bases of the junction left unmatched. Germline loops: CDR1 SGHRS, CDR2 YFSETQ. The CDR3 is 20 amino acids. CDR3 protein: CASSSSTLAGGPRLPDTQYF. CDR3 nucleotides: TGCGCCAGCAGCTCCAGTACGCTAGCGGGGGGGCCGAGGCTGCCAGATACGCAGTATTTT.

The rearrangement uses TRBV6-5 and TRBJ2-5; no definite D call. The CDR3 covers 16 residues. Trimming pared 0 bases from V and 4 bases from J, leaving 15 bases between. Per germline, CDR1 MNHEY and CDR2 SVGAGI. The chain's CDR3 is CASSYSKTPTRETQYF. In DNA form, the CDR3 reads TGTGCCAGCAGTTACTCGAAGACACCCACCCGAGAGACCCAGTACTTC.

This chain links TRBV5-1 with TRBJ1-1; 9 bases are shared with TRBD1. The germline gives CDR1 SGHRS, CDR2 YFSETQ. CDR3 length equals 16 residues. V dropped 8 bases and J dropped 6; count of bases not matched to a gene: 17. This chain's CDR3 is CASTNDPGTGMAEAFF. DNA for the CDR3: TGCGCCAGTACCAACGATCCCGGGACAGGGATGGCTGAAGCTTTCTTT. Drawing the rest from reference TRBV5-1 and TRBJ1-1, the complete variable domain is KAGVTQTPRYLIKTRGQQVTLSCSPISGHRSVSWYQQTPGQGLQFLFEYFSETQRNKGNFPGRFSGRQFSNSRSEMNVSTLELGDSALYLCASTNDPGTGMAEAFFGQGTRLTVV.

This sequence joins TRBV28 and TRBJ1-6, with D unresolved. Germline-derived CDR1 and CDR2 are MDHEN and SYDVKM. Trimming left V 8 bases short and J 11 bases short, with 13 bases between. This CDR3 has 12 amino acids. The chain's CDR3 is CASLNPQAPLHF. The CDR3 DNA follows: TGTGCCAGCCTTAACCCCCAGGCACCCCTCCACTTT.

The chain carries TRBV4-3 and TRBJ2-2, with 7 bases identical to TRBD1. This CDR3 is built from 14 residues. Germline V gene sequence: CDR1 LGHNA, CDR2 YSLEER. V gave up 6 bases and J gave up 5 bases; unmatched junction bases: 6. CDR3 protein: CASREQGPTGELFF. The CDR3 nucleotides are TGCGCCAGCAGGGAACAGGGGCCTACCGGGGAGCTGTTTTTT.

V and J are TRBV9 and TRBJ1-1, with TRBD1 matching over 7 bases. The CDR3 spans 18 residues. Germline CDR1 is SGDLS and CDR2 is YYNGEE. Unmatched junction bases numbered 19, after V lost 2 bases and J lost 6 bases. CDR3 in DNA: TGTGCCAGCAGCGTCGAGGACAGGTTCGGGGCTGGTGACGCTGAAGCTTTCTTT. Protein: CASSVEDRFGAGDAEAFF.

The V and J genes are TRBV2 and TRBJ2-4; D possibly corresponds to TRBD1 (5 bases). Germline V gene data show CDR1 as SNHLY and CDR2 as FYNNEI. The ends were cut back, 3 bases at V and 0 bases at J, with 12 bases in the middle. The CDR3 runs to 16 residues. The CDR3 spells CASSDERTLAKNIQYF. CDR3 nucleotide sequence: TGTGCCAGCAGTGACGAGAGGACACTAGCCAAAAACATTCAGTACTTC.

The chain recombines TRBV2 with TRBJ1-2; 10 nucleotides match TRBD1. The germline V gene encodes CDR1 SNHLY and CDR2 FYNNEI. The CDR3 sequence is 14 residues long. V shed 7 bases and J 3 bases; nucleotides not matched to a gene: 5. In nucleotides, the CDR3 is TGTGCCAGCACCTGGGACAGGGGAGACTATGGCTACACCTTC. Protein: CASTWDRGDYGYTF.

The chain combines TRBV14 with TRBJ2-1, with TRBD2 matching 7 bases. V lost 0 bases, J lost 6 bases, and 8 bases stayed unmatched. CDR1 and CDR2 from the germline V gene are SGHDN and FVKESK. The CDR3 covers 16 residues. CDR3 nucleotides: TGTGCCAGCAGCCAAGATTGGACTAGAATTGGCAATGAGCAGTTCTTC. It encodes CASSQDWTRIGNEQFF.

The CDR3 sequence is CASSRPGTGGEQYF. CDR3 bases: TGTGCCAGCAGCCGTCCCGGGACAGGGGGCGAGCAGTACTTC. This chain uses TRBV14 with TRBJ2-7, with TRBD1 identical over 11 bases. The trim removed 4 bases at V and 6 bases at J, leaving 5 bases unmatched. The CDR3 spans 14 residues. Germline CDR1 and CDR2: SGHDN and FVKESK.

The chain uses TRBV4-1 and TRBJ1-6, with D uncertain. The CDR3 contains 18 residues. Germline V gene sequence: CDR1 MGHRA, CDR2 YSYEKL. V gave up 3 bases and J gave up 5 bases, with 20 bases separating them. The CDR3 DNA sequence: TGCGCCAGCAGCCATACCGTCGGGGAGGGCAGTAATAATTCACCCCTCCACTTT. The encoded protein is CASSHTVGEGSNNSPLHF.

The gene calls are TRBV27 and TRBJ2-3; D might be TRBD1 (5 bases). There are 15 residues in the CDR3. Germline CDR1 MNHEY, CDR2 SMNVEV (reference sequence). V lost 4 bases and J lost 1, with 12 bases in between. CDR3 bases: TGTGCCAGCAGTTGGGGCAGCCCACGCACAGATACGCAGTATTTT. Translating gives CASSWGSPRTDTQYF.